This TCR beta chain was sequenced during a study of a mutant IDH1 vaccine in newly diagnosed glioma. Looked up from germline, CDR1 is WNHNN and CDR2 is SYGVQD (reference sequence). CDR3 length: 15 amino acids. V shed 8 bases and J 1 base; nucleotides not matched to a gene: 8. Sequencing used immunoSEQ multiplex PCR; TCRdb keeps in-frame clones, though not all of them. The sample holds around 20,000 clones, 89% seen once. This clone was found a few times. Its antigen is not known. Regarding time point: week 11, during vaccination. Doses consisted of 300 ug of mutant IDH1 20-mer peptide each, paired with topical imiquimod.

The material was PBMCs, obtained from a glioma patient whose treatment included an IDH1 peptide vaccine. The TCR comes from a woman between 40 and 55 years old with glioma. The chain joins TRBV10-1 to TRBJ1-1, with TRBD1 matching over 9 bases. The CDR3 coding sequence is TGCGCCAGCTCGGCCCAGACAGGGGGGAACACTGAAGCTTTCTTT. This gives the protein CASSAQTGGNTEAFF.